The clone carrying this T cell receptor (beta chain) was found a few times. Its antigen is not identified. This entry is derived from a study of cytomegalovirus exposure and HLA in healthy donors. Study-wide findings and caveats: The study flagged around 160 TCR beta chains as cytomegalovirus-associated.

Primers: 60 Vbeta forward and 13 Jbeta reverse. Sequencing used immunoSEQ multiplex PCR; TCRdb keeps in-frame clones, though not all of them. The sample yields some 110,000 clones, about four fifths seen once. The specimen sequenced was PBMCs. The receptor comes from a man between 25 and 39 years old in good health and CMV-seropositive.

As DNA, the CDR3 is TGTGCCATCAGTCGAGTTGACAATGAGCAGTTCTTC. Its protein is CAISRVDNEQFF. V gene TRBV10-3 combines with J gene TRBJ2-1; D gene ambiguous. Germline loops: CDR1 ENHRY, CDR2 SYGVKD. Between the trimmed V and J ends, which lost 5 bases and 5 bases, there was a span of 7 bases. This CDR3 has 12 amino acids.